The TCR beta chain under discussion was sequenced for a study of blood T cell repertoires in COVID-19. In the study's own analysis: Quantification of nucleated cells was approximated via reference gene primer amplification. The protocol was immunoSEQ multiplex PCR, while the TCRdb copy is restricted to in-frame clones and leaves out a portion. The V and J calls and clone size come from that table; D and trimming were worked out from the DNA. The sample lists just under 90,000 clones, roughly 78% occurring once. This clonotype was obtained from a woman over 75 with acute or convalescent COVID-19. Sequenced sample: peripheral blood.

Written as DNA, the CDR3 is TGTGCCAGCAGTTACAAGCGGGGGGGATACAATGAGCAGTTCTTC. It translates to CASSYKRGGYNEQFF. The rearrangement joins TRBV6-5 to TRBJ2-1; 10 bases are a match to TRBD2. Losses at the gene ends were 2 bases for V and 4 bases for J; bases not matched to a gene: 2. The CDR3 is 15 amino acids. Germline assignment: CDR1 MNHEY and CDR2 SVGAGI.